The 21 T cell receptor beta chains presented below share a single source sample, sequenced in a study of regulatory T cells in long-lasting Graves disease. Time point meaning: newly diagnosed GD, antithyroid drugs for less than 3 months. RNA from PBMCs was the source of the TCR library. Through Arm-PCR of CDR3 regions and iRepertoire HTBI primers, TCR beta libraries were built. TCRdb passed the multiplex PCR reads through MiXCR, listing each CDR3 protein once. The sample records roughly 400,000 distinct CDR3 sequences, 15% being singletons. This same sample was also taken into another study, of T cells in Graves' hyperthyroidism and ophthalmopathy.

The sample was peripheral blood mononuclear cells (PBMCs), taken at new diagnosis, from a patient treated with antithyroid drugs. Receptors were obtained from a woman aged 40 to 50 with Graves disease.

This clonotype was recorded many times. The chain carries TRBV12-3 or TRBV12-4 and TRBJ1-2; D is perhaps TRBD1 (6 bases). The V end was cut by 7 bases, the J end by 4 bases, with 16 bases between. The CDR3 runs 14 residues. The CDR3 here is CASILGGRAYGYTF. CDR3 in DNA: TGTGCCAGCATCTTAGGGGGGCGCGCCTATGGCTACACCTTC.

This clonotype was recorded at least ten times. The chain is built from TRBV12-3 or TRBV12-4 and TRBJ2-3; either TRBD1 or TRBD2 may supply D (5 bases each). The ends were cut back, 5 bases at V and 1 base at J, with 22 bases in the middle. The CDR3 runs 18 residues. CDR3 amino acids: CASSPRAVTGGRTDTQYF. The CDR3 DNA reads TGTGCCAGCAGTCCCCGGGCTGTCACAGGAGGCCGCACAGATACGCAGTATTTT.

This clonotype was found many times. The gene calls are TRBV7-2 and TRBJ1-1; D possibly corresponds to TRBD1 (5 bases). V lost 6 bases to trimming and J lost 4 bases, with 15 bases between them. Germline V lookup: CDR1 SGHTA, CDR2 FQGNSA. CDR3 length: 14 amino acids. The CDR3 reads CASRPGPGSTEAFF. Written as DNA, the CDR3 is TGTGCCAGCAGACCGGGGCCGGGTAGCACTGAAGCTTTCTTT.

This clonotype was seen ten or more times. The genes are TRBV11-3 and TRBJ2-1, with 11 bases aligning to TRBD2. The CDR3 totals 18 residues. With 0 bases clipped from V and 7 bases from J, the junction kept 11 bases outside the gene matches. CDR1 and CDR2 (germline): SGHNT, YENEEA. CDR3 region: CASSLDLLSGRATNEQFF. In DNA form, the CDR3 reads TGTGCCAGCAGCTTAGACCTACTTAGCGGGAGGGCCACTAATGAGCAGTTCTTC.

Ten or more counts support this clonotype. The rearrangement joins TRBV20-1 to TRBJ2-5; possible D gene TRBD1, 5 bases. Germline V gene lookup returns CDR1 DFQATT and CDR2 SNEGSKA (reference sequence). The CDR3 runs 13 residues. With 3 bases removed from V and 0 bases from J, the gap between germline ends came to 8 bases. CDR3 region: CSASRQNQETQYF. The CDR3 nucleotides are TGCAGTGCTAGTCGACAGAACCAAGAGACCCAGTACTTC.

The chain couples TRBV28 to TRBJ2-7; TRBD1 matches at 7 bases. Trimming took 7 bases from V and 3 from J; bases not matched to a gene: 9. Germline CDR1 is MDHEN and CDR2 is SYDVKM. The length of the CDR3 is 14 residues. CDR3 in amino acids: CASNARDRSYEQYF. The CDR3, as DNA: TGTGCCAGCAACGCTAGGGACAGAAGCTACGAGCAGTACTTC.

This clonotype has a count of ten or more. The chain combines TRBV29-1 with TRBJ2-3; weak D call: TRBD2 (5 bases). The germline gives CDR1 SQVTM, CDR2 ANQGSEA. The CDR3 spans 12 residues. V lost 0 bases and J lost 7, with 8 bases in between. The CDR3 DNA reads TGCAGCGTTGAAGACGAGGGTTATACGCAGTATTTT. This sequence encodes CSVEDEGYTQYF.

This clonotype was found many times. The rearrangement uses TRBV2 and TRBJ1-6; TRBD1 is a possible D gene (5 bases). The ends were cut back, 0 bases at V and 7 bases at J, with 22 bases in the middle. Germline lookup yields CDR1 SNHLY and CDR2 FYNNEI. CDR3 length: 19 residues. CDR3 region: CASSEAAGQGSSGNSPLHF. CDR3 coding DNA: TGTGCCAGCAGTGAAGCTGCAGGACAAGGGAGCTCGGGGAATTCACCCCTCCACTTT.

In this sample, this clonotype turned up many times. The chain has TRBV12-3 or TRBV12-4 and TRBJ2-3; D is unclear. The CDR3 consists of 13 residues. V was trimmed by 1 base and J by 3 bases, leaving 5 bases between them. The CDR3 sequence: CASSLGKTDTQYF. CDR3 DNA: TGTGCCAGCAGTTTAGGTAAAACAGATACGCAGTATTTT.

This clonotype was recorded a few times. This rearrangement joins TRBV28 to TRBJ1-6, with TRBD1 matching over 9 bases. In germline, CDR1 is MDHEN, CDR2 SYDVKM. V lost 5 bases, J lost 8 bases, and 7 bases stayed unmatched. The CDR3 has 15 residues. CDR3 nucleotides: TGTGCCAGCAGTCAACAGGGGGCAAACTATTCACCCCTCCACTTT. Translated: CASSQQGANYSPLHF.

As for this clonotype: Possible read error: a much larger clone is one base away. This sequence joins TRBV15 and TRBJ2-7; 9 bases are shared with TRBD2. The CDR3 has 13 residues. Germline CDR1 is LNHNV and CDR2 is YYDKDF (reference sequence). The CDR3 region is CTTSRGGGAEQYF. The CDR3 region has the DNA TGTACCACCAGCAGGGGCGGGGGGGCCGAGCAGTACTTC.

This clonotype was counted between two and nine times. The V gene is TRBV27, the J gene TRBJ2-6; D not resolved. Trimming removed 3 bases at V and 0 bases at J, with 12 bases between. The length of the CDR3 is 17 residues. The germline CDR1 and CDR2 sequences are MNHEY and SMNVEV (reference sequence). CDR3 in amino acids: CASSLEPEFSGANVLTF. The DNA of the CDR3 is TGTGCCAGCAGTTTGGAGCCGGAGTTCTCTGGGGCCAACGTCCTGACTTTC. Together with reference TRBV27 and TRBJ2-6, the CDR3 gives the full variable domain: EAQVTQNPRYLITVTGKKLTVTCSQNMNHEYMSWYRQDPGLGLRQIYYSMNVEVTDKGDVPEGYKVSRKEKRNFPLILESPSPNQTSLYFCASSLEPEFSGANVLTFGAGSRLTVL.

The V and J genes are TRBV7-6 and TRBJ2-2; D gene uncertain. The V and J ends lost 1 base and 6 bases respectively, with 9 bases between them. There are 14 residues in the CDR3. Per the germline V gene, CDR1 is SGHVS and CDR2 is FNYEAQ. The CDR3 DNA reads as TGTGCCAGCAGCTTAGTGATAACCCCCGGGGAGCTGTTTTTT. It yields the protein CASSLVITPGELFF.

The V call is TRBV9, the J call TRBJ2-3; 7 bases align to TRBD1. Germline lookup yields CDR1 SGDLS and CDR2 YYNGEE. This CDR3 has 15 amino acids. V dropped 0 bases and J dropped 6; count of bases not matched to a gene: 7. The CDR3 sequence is CASSVGDSSVDTQYF. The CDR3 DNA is TGTGCCAGCAGCGTAGGGGACAGCTCGGTGGATACGCAGTATTTT.

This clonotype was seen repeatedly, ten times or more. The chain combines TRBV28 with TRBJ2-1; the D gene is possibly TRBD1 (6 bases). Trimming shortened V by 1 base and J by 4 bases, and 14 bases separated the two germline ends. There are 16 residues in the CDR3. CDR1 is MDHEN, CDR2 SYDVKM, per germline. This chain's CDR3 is CASSLFRQGPYNEQFF. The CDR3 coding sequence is TGTGCCAGCAGTTTATTTCGTCAGGGGCCTTACAATGAGCAGTTCTTC.

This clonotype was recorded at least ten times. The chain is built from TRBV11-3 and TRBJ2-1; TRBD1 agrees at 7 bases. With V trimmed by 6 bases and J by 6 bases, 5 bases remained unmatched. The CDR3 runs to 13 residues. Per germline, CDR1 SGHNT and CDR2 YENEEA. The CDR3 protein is CASRLTGFNEQFF. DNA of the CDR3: TGTGCCAGCAGGCTGACAGGGTTCAATGAGCAGTTCTTC. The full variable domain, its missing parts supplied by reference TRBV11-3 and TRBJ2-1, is EAGVVQSPRYKIIEKKQPVAFWCNPISGHNTLYWYLQNLGQGPELLIRYENEEAVDDSQLPKDRFSAERLKGVDSTLKIQPAELGDSAVYLCASRLTGFNEQFFGPGTRLTVL.

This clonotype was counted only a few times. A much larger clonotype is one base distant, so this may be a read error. The CDR3 loop reads CASSLSRVRGDTIYF. The CDR3 nucleotides are TGTGCCAGCAGTTTATCCAGGGTGCGGGGAGACACCATATATTTT. The chain uses TRBV28 and TRBJ1-3; a weak D match, TRBD1 (5 bases). V shed 1 base and J shed 8 bases, with 15 bases lying between them. Germline V gene lookup returns CDR1 MDHEN and CDR2 SYDVKM. This CDR3 contains 15 residues.

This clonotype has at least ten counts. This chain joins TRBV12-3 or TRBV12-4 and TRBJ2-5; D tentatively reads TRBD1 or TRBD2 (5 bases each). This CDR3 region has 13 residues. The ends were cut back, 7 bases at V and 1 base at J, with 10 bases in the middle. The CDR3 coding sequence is TGTGCCAGCACCATGGGACCCCAAGAGACCCAGTACTTC. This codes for CASTMGPQETQYF.

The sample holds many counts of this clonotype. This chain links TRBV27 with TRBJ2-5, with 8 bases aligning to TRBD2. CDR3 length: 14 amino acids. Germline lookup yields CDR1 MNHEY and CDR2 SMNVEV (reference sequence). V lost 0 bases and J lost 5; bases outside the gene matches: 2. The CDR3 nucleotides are TGTGCCAGCAGTTTATCGAGCGGGAGTGAGACCCAGTACTTC. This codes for CASSLSSGSETQYF.

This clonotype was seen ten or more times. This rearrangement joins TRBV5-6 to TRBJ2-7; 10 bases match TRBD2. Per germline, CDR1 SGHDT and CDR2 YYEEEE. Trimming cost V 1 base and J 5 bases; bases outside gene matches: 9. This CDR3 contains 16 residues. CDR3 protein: CASSLRFLAGVHEQYF. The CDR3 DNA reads TGTGCCAGCAGCTTGAGGTTTCTAGCGGGAGTCCACGAGCAGTACTTC.

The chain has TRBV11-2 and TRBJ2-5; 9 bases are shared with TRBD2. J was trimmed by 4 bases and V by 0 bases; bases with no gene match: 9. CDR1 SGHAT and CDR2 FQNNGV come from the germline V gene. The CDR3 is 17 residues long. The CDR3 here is CASSLDLRGGPRETQYF. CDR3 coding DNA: TGTGCCAGCAGCTTAGATTTGCGGGGGGGGCCCCGAGAGACCCAGTACTTC.